The 31 T cell receptor beta chains below come from one sample, sequenced in a study of preoperative IRX-2 immunotherapy in early breast cancer. TCRdb's table, derived via immunoSEQ multiplex PCR, lists solely in-frame clones and lacks some. The table has 90,000 to 100,000 clones, roughly 90% seen once. Treatment specified: preoperative locoregional IRX-2 cytokine immunotherapy. The sequences come from tumor tissue, collected after IRX-2 immunotherapy. The receptors here all came from a human donor with breast cancer.

This clone was detected only once. The chain carries TRBV7-2 and TRBJ2-2; the match to TRBD1 covers 9 bases. Per the germline V gene, CDR1 is SGHTA and CDR2 is FQGNSA. Trimming removed 5 bases from V and 3 bases from J; junction bases left unmatched: 4. The CDR3 runs to 15 residues. CDR3 DNA: TGTGCCAGCAGCGGGGACAGGGTTGACACCGGGGAGCTGTTTTTT. Protein: CASSGDRVDTGELFF. Based on the CDR3 plus reference TRBV7-2 and TRBJ2-2, the full variable domain is GAGVSQSPSNKVTEKGKDVELRCDPISGHTALYWYRQSLGQGLEFLIYFQGNSAPDKSGLPSDRFSAERTGGSVSTLTIQRTQQEDSAVYLCASSGDRVDTGELFFGEGSRLTVL.

The J gene is TRBJ1-2, the V gene TRBV15; D call uncertain. The CDR3 consists of 16 residues. Germline V gives CDR1 LNHNV, CDR2 YYDKDF (reference sequence). V was shortened by 1 base and J by 3 bases, with 15 bases between the two germline ends. Here the CDR3 reads CATSRGGPGDHYGYTF. The CDR3 nucleotides are TGTGCCACCAGCAGAGGCGGACCCGGTGACCACTATGGCTACACCTTC.

This chain uses TRBV29-1 with TRBJ2-7, with D possibly TRBD1 on 6 matching bases. Germline CDR1 reads SQVTM; CDR2 reads ANQGSEA. This CDR3 is built from 12 residues. V gave up 4 bases and J gave up 2 bases, with 9 bases separating them. The CDR3 nucleotides read TGCAGCGTTGTACCAGGGGCCTACGAGCAGTACTTC. Its protein product is CSVVPGAYEQYF.

This clone was recorded once. Other DNA sequences in this sample translate to the same CDR3. The CDR3 loop reads CSVEGGAYEQYF. The CDR3 nucleotides read TGCAGCGTTGAGGGGGGGGCCTACGAGCAGTACTTC. J is TRBJ2-7 and V is TRBV29-1, with 7 nucleotides matching TRBD2. Germline-derived CDR1 and CDR2 are SQVTM and ANQGSEA. V shed 3 bases and J 2 bases; nucleotides not matched to a gene: 1. The CDR3 consists of 12 residues.

This rearrangement joins TRBV10-1 to TRBJ2-1; 11 nucleotides align to TRBD2. Germline values: CDR1 WNHNN, CDR2 SYGVQD (reference sequence). This CDR3 is 15 amino acids long. Losses at the gene ends were 4 bases for V and 9 bases for J; bases not matched to a gene: 8. CDR3 in amino acids: CASSVLAGGLSEQFF. The CDR3 coding sequence is TGCGCCAGCAGTGTCCTAGCGGGGGGACTGTCTGAGCAGTTCTTC.

J is TRBJ2-1 and V is TRBV10-3, with D uncertain. The germline CDR1 and CDR2 sequences are ENHRY and SYGVKD. This CDR3 has 15 residues. The V and J ends lost 1 base and 1 base respectively, with 8 bases between them. CDR3 protein: CAISELGISYNEQFF. DNA for the CDR3: TGTGCCATCAGTGAGTTGGGGATTTCCTACAATGAGCAGTTCTTC.

The chain employs TRBV5-1 and TRBJ2-3; 7 bases fit TRBD2. The CDR3 is made up of 17 amino acids. CDR1 and CDR2 (germline): SGHRS, YFSETQ. The V and J ends lost 4 bases and 2 bases, in that order; junction bases with no gene match: 13. CDR3 in DNA: TGCGCCAGCAGCGTAATGTGGGAGGGCCGGTTCACAGATACGCAGTATTTT. Its protein is CASSVMWEGRFTDTQYF.

The CDR3 sequence: CASSEVGPGARSEQYF. Written as DNA, the CDR3 is TGCGCCAGCAGTGAAGTAGGGCCAGGGGCGCGGAGCGAGCAGTACTTC. The chain employs TRBV10-1 and TRBJ2-7; weak D call: TRBD1 (6 bases). The V gene's germline CDR1 is WNHNN and CDR2 SYGVQD (reference sequence). This CDR3 contains 16 residues. V gave up 3 bases and J gave up 6 bases, with 21 bases separating them.

Comments on this clone: At one of its ends the junction is not consistent with the germline gene, which may arise from a read error. The chain carries TRBV6-8 and TRBJ2-1; 10 nucleotides agree with TRBD1. The germline CDR1 and CDR2 sequences are MNHGY and SAAAGT. The length of the CDR3 is 13 residues. The chain's CDR3 is CAISGGQGQAQFF. CDR3 nucleotide sequence: TGTGCCATCAGTGGGGGACAGGGGCAGGCGCAGTTCTTC.

With regard to this clone: Other DNA sequences in the sample encode the same CDR3. This chain connects TRBV19 to TRBJ1-5; possibly TRBD1 for D (6 bases). The CDR3 has 13 residues. Trimming shortened V by 2 bases and J by 5 bases, and 7 bases separated the two germline ends. Germline CDR1 LNHDA, CDR2 SQIVND (reference sequence). The CDR3 nucleotides are TGTGCCAGTAGTATACCAGGGGATCAGCCCCAGCATTTT. This translates into CASSIPGDQPQHF.

The chain carries TRBV29-1 and TRBJ2-4; a weak D match, TRBD1 (6 bases). V shed 6 bases and J shed 1 base, with 16 bases lying between them. The CDR3 sequence is 15 residues long. Germline values: CDR1 SQVTM, CDR2 ANQGSEA. CDR3 sequence reads: CSVSGVGEAKNIQYF. The CDR3 region has the DNA TGCAGCGTGTCAGGGGTAGGTGAGGCCAAAAACATTCAGTACTTC.

This chain's CDR3 is CASSPGQGGEKLFF. In DNA, the CDR3 is TGTGCCAGCTCCCCGGGACAGGGCGGAGAAAAACTGTTTTTT. The chain employs TRBV18 and TRBJ1-4; 9 bases are shared with TRBD1. The germline CDR1 and CDR2 sequences are KGHSH and LQKENI. This CDR3 comprises 14 residues. The V segment lost 6 bases and the J segment 8 bases; nucleotides outside the gene matches: 7. Looking up the rest from reference TRBV18 and TRBJ1-4 gives the full variable domain: NAGVMQNPRHLVRRRGQEARLRCSPMKGHSHVYWYRQLPEEGLKFMVYLQKENIIDESGMPKERFSAEFPKEGPSILRIQQVVRGDSAAYFCASSPGQGGEKLFFGSGTQLSVL.

This clone was seen once. The J gene is TRBJ1-1, the V gene TRBV28; 7 bases match TRBD1. The CDR3 has 16 residues. Germline values: CDR1 MDHEN, CDR2 SYDVKM. V was pared by 8 bases and J by 3 bases, with 15 bases of the junction left unmatched. Here the CDR3 reads CASVGQAVGLDTEAFF. CDR3 sequence (DNA): TGTGCCAGCGTCGGACAGGCCGTGGGATTGGACACTGAAGCTTTCTTT. The entire variable domain, with the rest obtained from reference TRBV28 and TRBJ1-1, is as follows: DVKVTQSSRYLVKRTGEKVFLECVQDMDHENMFWYRQDPGLGLRLIYFSYDVKMKEKGDIPEGYSVSREKKERFSLILESASTNQTSMYLCASVGQAVGLDTEAFFGQGTRLTVV.

The rearrangement uses TRBV6-8 and TRBJ1-1, with TRBD1 as a possible D gene (6 bases). V was trimmed by 8 bases and J by 0 bases, leaving 13 bases between them. This CDR3 has 14 amino acids. Germline-derived CDR1 and CDR2 are MNHGY and SAAAGT. CDR3 in amino acids: CASRTAVMNTEAFF. CDR3 coding DNA: TGTGCCAGCCGGACAGCCGTCATGAACACTGAAGCTTTCTTT.

This clone was found once. The junction departs from the called germline gene at one end, perhaps through a read error. The rearrangement links TRBV6-8 to TRBJ1-1; no firm D call. CDR1 MNHGY and CDR2 SAAAGT come from the germline V gene. The CDR3 length is 14 residues. DNA for the CDR3: TGTGCCATCAGTGTTAGGGCTCCGAACACTGAAGCTTTCTTT. It encodes CAISVRAPNTEAFF.

The chain links TRBV4-1 to TRBJ1-3, with 7 bases identical to TRBD1. CDR1 and CDR2 (germline): MGHRA, YSYEKL. This CDR3 has 16 amino acids. V lost 1 base, J lost 4 bases, and 7 bases stayed unmatched. The chain's CDR3 is CASSQAGQSRGNTIYF. The CDR3 DNA follows: TGCGCCAGCAGCCAAGCGGGACAGTCGCGAGGAAACACCATATATTTT.

Comment on this clone: The junction departs from the called germline gene at one end, perhaps through a read error. At least one base is unread or ambiguous, so its residue appears as X. The chain couples TRBV15 to TRBJ2-5; D perhaps matches TRBD1 (5 bases). The CDR3 extends over 16 amino acids. Germline V CDR1 and CDR2: LNHNV, YYDKDF (reference sequence). CDR3 nucleotide sequence: TGTGYCACCAGCAGAGGTACAGGAGTGAGCCAAGAGACCCAGTACTTC. Protein: CXTSRGTGVSQETQYF.

This clone came up once. The chain couples TRBV5-1 to TRBJ2-7; 8 positions match TRBD1. Trimming at V came to 0 bases and at J to 3 bases, leaving 2 bases not matched to a gene. Germline-derived CDR1 and CDR2 are SGHRS and YFSETQ. The CDR3 is 14 amino acids. The CDR3 DNA sequence: TGCGCCAGCAGCTTGGTAGGACAGGGCTACGAGCAGTACTTC. Translation: CASSLVGQGYEQYF.

The chain joins TRBV19 to TRBJ1-5, with 9 positions matching TRBD1. Germline values: CDR1 LNHDA, CDR2 SQIVND (reference sequence). The CDR3 runs to 16 residues. J gave up 6 bases and V 10 bases, and 16 bases lay outside the gene matches. The CDR3 reads CATQPRDRVWSQPQHF. The CDR3 DNA is TGTGCCACCCAACCCCGGGACAGGGTTTGGAGTCAGCCCCAGCATTTT.

The gene calls are TRBV5-1 and TRBJ1-4; 9 bases fit TRBD1. V lost 4 bases to trimming and J lost 3 bases; unmatched junction nucleotides: 10. CDR1 and CDR2 (germline): SGHRS, YFSETQ. The CDR3 has 17 amino acids. CDR3 loop: CASSVELGTGSNEKLFF. As DNA, the CDR3 is TGCGCCAGCAGCGTCGAGCTCGGGACAGGGTCTAATGAAAAACTGTTTTTT.

The chain carries TRBV28 and TRBJ2-7, with TRBD1 as a possible D gene (6 bases). The length of the CDR3 is 16 residues. Per germline, CDR1 MDHEN and CDR2 SYDVKM. Trimming cost V 3 bases and J 2 bases, with 17 bases left between them. The CDR3, as DNA: TGTGCCAGCAGTTTTTATCGGACAGATATTCCCTACGAGCAGTACTTC. Amino acids: CASSFYRTDIPYEQYF.

This clone was seen only a few times. This chain connects TRBV7-5 to TRBJ1-3; TRBD1, the table's D call, was not compared with the DNA. TRBV7-5 is marked as a pseudogene. CDR3 size: 14 residues. The CDR3 DNA sequence: TGTGCCAGCAGAAAACAGGGGGCCGGAAACACCATATATTTT. The encoded protein is CASRKQGAGNTIYF.

The chain carries TRBV6-8 and TRBJ1-3; D gene uncertain. This CDR3 is built from 14 residues. V dropped 4 bases and J dropped 0 bases, with 7 bases sitting between them. CDR1 is MNHGY and CDR2 is SAAAGT in the germline V gene. The CDR3 DNA is TGTGCCAGCAGTTCGGCCAACTCTGGAAACACCATATATTTT. This encodes CASSSANSGNTIYF.

The chain recombines TRBV7-1 with TRBJ2-1; D unclear. TRBV7-1 is designated an ORF whose function remains uncertain. This CDR3 spans 16 amino acids. Between the trimmed V and J ends, which lost 4 bases and 0 bases, there was a span of 13 bases. CDR3 region: CASSLTRPSSYNEQFF. CDR3 DNA: TGTGCCAGCAGCTTAACTCGGCCCAGCTCCTACAATGAGCAGTTCTTC.

The CDR3 loop reads CASSIQTSRVGNTIYF. The CDR3 DNA follows: TGTGCCAGCAGTATTCAGACAAGCCGGGTGGGAAACACCATATATTTT. V gene TRBV6-8 combines with J gene TRBJ1-3; no definite D call. The CDR3 length is 16 residues. Trimming took 5 bases from V and 4 from J, leaving 18 bases between them. CDR1 and CDR2 (germline): MNHGY, SAAAGT.

The chain joins TRBV10-1 to TRBJ2-1; TRBD1 matches at 8 bases. The CDR3 spans 14 residues. The germline gives CDR1 WNHNN, CDR2 SYGVQD (reference sequence). The junction had 12 bases not matched to a gene; V was cut back by 10 bases and J by 7 bases. As DNA, the CDR3 is TGCGCCACCGAGAGCGAGACAGGGGTTAATGAGCAGTTCTTC. The encoded protein is CATESETGVNEQFF.

CDR3 region: CASSSRQAGDGYTF. As DNA, the CDR3 is TGTGCCAGCTCATCGAGACAGGCCGGGGATGGCTACACCTTC. The V and J genes are TRBV18 and TRBJ1-2, with D possibly TRBD1 on 6 matching bases. Germline V gene data show CDR1 as KGHSH and CDR2 as LQKENI. The CDR3 runs to 14 residues. The V end was cut by 5 bases, the J end by 6 bases, with 16 bases between.

In this sample, this clone turned up a few times. This chain connects TRBV7-7 to TRBJ2-2; D is ambiguous. V gave up 4 bases and J gave up 0 bases, with 12 bases separating them. CDR3 length: 16 residues. CDR1 is SSHAT and CDR2 is FNYEAQ in the germline V gene (reference sequence). Written as DNA, the CDR3 is TGTGCCAGCAGCTCGGAGCCAGAATCGAACACCGGGGAGCTGTTTTTT. Translation gives CASSSEPESNTGELFF.

The gene calls are TRBV6-7 and TRBJ2-7; possibly TRBD1 or TRBD2 for D (5 bases each). TRBV6-7 belongs to the ORF category, with a function that is uncertain. This CDR3 region has 13 residues. The V and J ends lost 6 bases and 6 bases respectively, with 15 bases between them. The CDR3 region is CASRLGPPGEQYF. DNA for the CDR3: TGTGCCAGCAGACTGGGACCACCCGGCGAGCAGTACTTC.

The V call is TRBV30, the J call TRBJ1-2; 8 positions match TRBD1. V gave up 5 bases and J gave up 8 bases; unmatched junction bases: 10. The CDR3 has 13 amino acids. Per the germline V gene, CDR1 is GTSNPN and CDR2 is SVGIG (reference sequence). CDR3 region: CAWDPFTGGGYTF. In DNA, the CDR3 is TGTGCCTGGGATCCCTTTACAGGGGGGGGCTACACCTTC.

This chain links TRBV6-8 with TRBJ1-5; D uncertain. The CDR3 is 15 amino acids. The V and J ends lost 0 bases and 2 bases respectively, with 8 bases between them. Looked up from germline, CDR1 is MNHGY and CDR2 is SAAAGT. This chain's CDR3 is CASSYSNKGNQPQHF. The CDR3 nucleotides read TGTGCCAGCAGTTACTCGAATAAAGGCAATCAGCCCCAGCATTTT.